This T cell receptor (beta chain) comes out of a study of regulatory T cells in long-lasting Graves disease. Time point denoted: persistent/refractory GD, antithyroid drugs over 5 years with positive TRAb. Researchers made the TCR library from RNA that was extracted from PBMCs. This clonotype was picked up many times. Its matching antigen is unknown. Study findings and constraints: Since the sample size was small, accuracy may have been reduced. Fewer public clonotypes were shared by new patients (approximately 970) than by persistent patients (approximately 2,700). TRBV28 was favored in persistent disease, as were TRBJ1-2 and TRBJ2-5.

Construction of TCR beta libraries relied on iRepertoire HTBI primers and on Arm-PCR targeting CDR3 regions. Authors' methods: Samples jointly harbored about 65 TRBV and 14 TRBJ segments. In TCRdb, the multiplex PCR reads were re-called with MiXCR into one record per CDR3 protein. The V and J calls and clone size come from TCRdb's table, not from the authors' own analysis. The table records approximately 400,000 distinct CDR3 sequences, 23% of them present only once. The CDR3 runs to 16 residues. The ends lost 5 bases at V and 3 bases at J; junction bases unmatched: 12. The starting material was peripheral blood mononuclear cells (PBMCs), obtained when the disease was refractory, from a patient treated with antithyroid drugs. The genes are TRBV12-3 or TRBV12-4 and TRBJ2-5, with 7 positions matching TRBD2. This clonotype originated in a female donor with Graves disease. CDR3 sequence (DNA): TGTGCCAGCAGTGCCCCCCCCGCGGCGGGAGAAGAGACCCAGTACTTC. Translating gives CASSAPPAAGEETQYF.